These T cell receptor beta chains were read from a single sample in a study of T cell clonotyping in hematopoietic cell transplantation. Libraries were prepared by immunoSEQ multiplex PCR; TCRdb keeps only in-frame clonotypes and omits some of them. Of roughly 9,000 clones in the sample, over 75% were seen once. The material sequenced was peripheral blood mononuclear cells, taken before stem cell transplant. The receptors here all came from a woman aged 60 to 75 with acute myeloid leukemia. Some clones in this sample may be carry-over from other donors' samples. The CDR3 runs from the conserved cysteine through the conserved F or W. Each record gives: J gene, CDR3 length, V gene, CDR3 protein.

>TRBJ2-3|11|TRBV20-1
CSALTGVYRYF
>TRBJ2-1|13|TRBV27
CASSLSTYNEQFF
>TRBJ1-1|15|TRBV5-5
CASSRTGTLATEAFF
>TRBJ2-7|15|TRBV15
CATSRGTGGSYEQYF
>TRBJ1-1|13|TRBV9
CASSTHENTEAFF
>TRBJ1-1|15|TRBV5-1
CASSLEGTGNTEAFF
>TRBJ2-6|16|TRBV11-2
CASSQGPSAGANVLTF
>TRBJ1-5|16|TRBV6-6
CASSQGQGAINQPQHF
>TRBJ2-3|14|TRBV11-2
CASSLGYDTDTQYF
>TRBJ2-2|16|TRBV27
CASNRLKTGGPGELFF
>TRBJ2-7|15|TRBV9
CASSVALGGFYEQYF
>TRBJ2-5|15|TRBV27
CASSLTSAFQETQYF
>TRBJ1-1|14|TRBV27
CASSLMGIGTEAFF
>TRBJ2-7|16|TRBV11-2
CASSLVPGALSYEQYF
>TRBJ1-5|14|TRBV7-9
CASSLGTGVQPQHF
>TRBJ1-1|13|TRBV30
CAWSGNLGTEAFF
>TRBJ2-7|14|TRBV6-5
CASSYSGWGDEQYF
>TRBJ1-1|14|TRBV6-1
CASRQWGQGTEAFF
>TRBJ1-1|14|TRBV7-2
CASSLALGGTEAFF
>TRBJ1-1|15|TRBV5-1
CASSLEEQGATEAFF
>TRBJ2-1|15|TRBV2
CASSGGLAGGGEQFF
>TRBJ2-5|14|TRBV28
CASSLTSGSKTQYF
>TRBJ1-1|15|TRBV11-2
CASSLATGLQVEAFF
>TRBJ2-1|14|TRBV5-6
CASSFGAGPDEQFF
>TRBJ1-1|15|TRBV9
CASSGGQAGNTEAFF
>TRBJ2-1|17|TRBV27
CASRLGRGRERYNEQFF
>TRBJ2-7|14|TRBV5-1
CASSLAGTSLVQYF
>TRBJ1-5|13|TRBV21-1
CASRLTDNQPQHF
>TRBJ2-3|15|TRBV7-2
CASSARGFSTDTQYF
>TRBJ2-1|16|TRBV18
CASSPIDSPRENEQFF
>TRBJ1-4|14|TRBV7-9
CASSPGGFNEKLFF
>TRBJ1-5|13|TRBV19
CASSPYLPRAQHF
>TRBJ2-1|13|TRBV9
CASSPQGFREQFF
>TRBJ1-5|13|TRBV4-2
CASSPGGDQPQHF
>TRBJ2-1|16|TRBV4-1
CASSQVLGGEHDEQFF